A selection of T cell receptor beta chains follows, all from one sample in a study of blood T cell repertoires in COVID-19. Libraries were prepared by immunoSEQ multiplex PCR; TCRdb keeps only in-frame clonotypes and omits some of them. Of fewer than 250,000 clones listed, approximately 85% are singletons. Sample: peripheral blood. The receptors shown here come from a woman in her sixties or seventies with acute or convalescent COVID-19. The CDR3 runs from the conserved cysteine through the conserved F or W. Each record gives: D gene, clone size, J gene, V gene, CDR3 DNA, CDR3 protein. The D gene is left open where the match is weak. The size of a clone is reported for some rows only, either as once, few or many, or as a class for expanded clones.

TRBD1,NA,TRBJ1-2,TRBV15,TGTGCCACCAGCAGAGACCCGACAGGGGGGTCGAAGGGCTACACCTTC,CATSRDPTGGSKGYTF
TRBD1,NA,TRBJ1-2,TRBV6-5,TGTGCCAGCAGTTACTCGAGGTCAGGGGGCCGGGGCTACACCTTC,CASSYSRSGGRGYTF
TRBD1,NA,TRBJ1-5,TRBV24-1,TGTGCCACCAGTGATCCGGGACAGGGGCCCAATCAGCCCCAGCATTTT,CATSDPGQGPNQPQHF
NA,few,TRBJ1-1,TRBV2,TGTGCCAGCAGTGAACCGTGGCAGGCCAACACTGAAGCTTTCTTT,CASSEPWQANTEAFF
TRBD1,NA,TRBJ1-1,TRBV4-3,TGCGCCAGCAGCCAGGCCGGGACAGGCGCTGAAGCTTTCTTT,CASSQAGTGAEAFF
TRBD1,NA,TRBJ2-5,TRBV5-1,TGCGCCAGCAGCTTGGGAGGGACAGGGGGCGAAGAGACCCAGTACTTC,CASSLGGTGGEETQYF
TRBD2,NA,TRBJ2-1,TRBV18,TGTGCCAGCTCACCAACGGGGGGGTACTACAATGAGCAGTTCTTC,CASSPTGGYYNEQFF
TRBD1,NA,TRBJ1-1,TRBV19,TGTGCCAGTAGTATCCTTGGGACAGGGAACACTGAAGCTTTCTTT,CASSILGTGNTEAFF
NA,NA,TRBJ2-5,TRBV7-2,TGTGCCAGCAGCCCGCAGGCGGGGGCTTTACAAGAGACCCAGTACTTC,CASSPQAGALQETQYF
NA,NA,TRBJ1-1,TRBV5-4,TGTGCCAGCAGCGGAGGGAACACTGAAGCTTTCTTT,CASSGGNTEAFF
NA,NA,TRBJ1-5,TRBV5-6,TGTGCCAGCAGCTTAGGACTTAGCAATCAGCCCCAGCATTTT,CASSLGLSNQPQHF
NA,once,TRBJ2-2,TRBV11-3,TGTGCCAGCAGCTTAGGGGGGGGCCGGATCACCGGGGAGCTGTTTTTT,CASSLGGGRITGELFF
NA,NA,TRBJ2-6,TRBV6-2/TRBV6-3,TGTGCCAGCAGTCGGTCCGTTCTGGGGGCCAACGTCCTGACTTTC,CASSRSVLGANVLTF
NA,NA,TRBJ1-1,TRBV3-1/TRBV3-2,TGTGCCAGCAGCCAAGATCGGGTTGGAGCTTTCTTT,CASSQDRVGAFF
NA,NA,TRBJ2-3,TRBV4-2,TGTGCCAGCAGCCATCGGGACTTTGATACGCAGTATTTT,CASSHRDFDTQYF
NA,NA,TRBJ2-4,TRBV19,TGTGCCAGTAGTATTGGGCCCATAAGGGGGACCAAAAACATTCAGTACTTC,CASSIGPIRGTKNIQYF
NA,NA,TRBJ2-2,TRBV5-1,TGCGCCAGCAGCTCGTGGTTACAGGGGAACACCGGGGAGCTGTTTTTT,CASSSWLQGNTGELFF
NA,NA,TRBJ1-4,TRBV19,TGTGCCAGTAGTCCCCCGGACAGATATCTGAGGGAAAAACTGTTTTTT,CASSPPDRYLREKLFF
NA,NA,TRBJ1-1,TRBV5-6,TGTGCCAGCAGCTTGCGGTCGAACACTGAAGCTTTCTTT,CASSLRSNTEAFF
NA,NA,TRBJ1-5,TRBV19,TGTGCCAGTAGTATAGATCATCAGGGGATTCAGCCCCAGCATTTT,CASSIDHQGIQPQHF
NA,NA,TRBJ2-3,TRBV19,TGTGCCAGTCGTGGCAGTTGGGGGACTTCAGATACGCAGTATTTT,CASRGSWGTSDTQYF
NA,few,TRBJ1-1,TRBV5-1,TGCGCCAGCAGCTTGGGACAGAGTAACACTGAAGCTTTCTTT,CASSLGQSNTEAFF
NA,few,TRBJ1-2,TRBV7-2,TGTGCCAGCAGCTTAGAGGGGTATGGCTACACCTTC,CASSLEGYGYTF
NA,few,TRBJ2-7,TRBV18,TGTGCCAGCTCGCTTAGGGGTACCCTACGGGACGAGCAGTACTTC,CASSLRGTLRDEQYF
TRBD1,NA,TRBJ2-7,TRBV28,TGTGCCAGCAGGATCGGGACAGGTTACTCCTACGAGCAGTACTTC,CASRIGTGYSYEQYF
NA,NA,TRBJ1-1,TRBV30,TGTGCCCATAAAAGGGACATACAGAACACTGAAGCTTTCTTT,CAHKRDIQNTEAFF
NA,NA,TRBJ1-2,TRBV10-2,TGCGCCAGCAGTGACACCGGGACTGAAATCTATGGCTACACCTTC,CASSDTGTEIYGYTF
TRBD2,NA,TRBJ2-1,TRBV7-2,TGTGCCAGCAGCCCCGTAGCGGGGGGGCCGAGGTACAATGAGCAGTTCTTC,CASSPVAGGPRYNEQFF
NA,NA,TRBJ2-3,TRBV5-6,TGTGCCAGCAGCTTGGCGGGTCAGGGGACAGATACGCAGTATTTT,CASSLAGQGTDTQYF
TRBD1,NA,TRBJ2-7,TRBV30,TGTGCCTGGAGTCTCGGGACAGGAGGCTCCTACGAGCAGTACTTC,CAWSLGTGGSYEQYF
TRBD1,NA,TRBJ1-4,TRBV5-5,TGTGCCAGCAGCATCTTCAGGGGGGAAGAAGAAAAACTGTTTTTT,CASSIFRGEEEKLFF
NA,NA,TRBJ1-5,TRBV7-2,TGTGCCAGCAGCTTAGATCCCGGTCAGCCCCAGCATTTT,CASSLDPGQPQHF
NA,NA,TRBJ1-2,TRBV27,TGTGCCAGCAGTCTCTGGGAGGGCTCTAACTATGGCTACACCTTC,CASSLWEGSNYGYTF
NA,NA,TRBJ2-1,TRBV29-1,TGCAGCGTTGATATACCTACCACAGGGTTTGGTTACAATGAGCAGTTCTTC,CSVDIPTTGFGYNEQFF
TRBD2,NA,TRBJ2-5,TRBV2,TGTGCCAGCAGTGAAGGAATCTTGCGGGGGGTGGAGACCCAGTACTTC,CASSEGILRGVETQYF
NA,NA,TRBJ1-2,TRBV15,TGTGCCACCAGCAGTTCAAGGGGCCCCTATGGCTACACCTTC,CATSSSRGPYGYTF
TRBD2,NA,TRBJ2-5,TRBV19,TGTGCCAGTAGCACCGGGACTAGCGTGGGCCAAGAGACCCAGTACTTC,CASSTGTSVGQETQYF
TRBD2,NA,TRBJ2-3,TRBV4-2,TGTGCCAGCAGCCAAGATAGGCTAGCGGGGGGGGCAGATACGCAGTATTTT,CASSQDRLAGGADTQYF
NA,once,TRBJ2-7,TRBV7-9,TGTGCCAGCAGCTTAGACCTGGACGGGAACCTACGGTACTTC,CASSLDLDGNLRYF
NA,once,TRBJ1-2,TRBV5-1,TGCGCCAGCAGCTTAGGCGGACAATATGGCTACACCTTC,CASSLGGQYGYTF
NA,NA,TRBJ1-2,TRBV29-1,TGCAGCGTTGATGCGGCAGGGGACTATGGCTACACCTTC,CSVDAAGDYGYTF
NA,NA,TRBJ1-2,TRBV6-5,TGTGCCAGCAGTTACTCTACGGGGGGGGAGTATGGCTACACCTTC,CASSYSTGGEYGYTF
TRBD1,once,TRBJ2-3,TRBV5-4,TGTGCCAGCAGCTCAGGGGGTGGCACAGATACGCAGTATTTT,CASSSGGGTDTQYF
NA,NA,TRBJ1-1,TRBV29-1,TGCAGCGTCAAAGCGAACACTGAAGCTTTCTTT,CSVKANTEAFF
NA,once,TRBJ2-3,TRBV9,TGTGCCAGCAGCGACTCCTCGAGCAGGGTTTCAGATACGCAGTATTTT,CASSDSSSRVSDTQYF